This T cell receptor beta chain was observed in a study of T cells after posttransplantation cyclophosphamide. Whole-study findings and limits: Blood and skin or GI T cell repertoires showed limited TRB overlap. After PTCy, TRB diversity resembled that of CNI/methotrexate controls. Later post-transplant blood repertoires were often dominated by donor CD8+ memory clones.

Trimming shortened V by 0 bases and J by 8 bases, and 14 bases separated the two germline ends. Germline V gene sequence: CDR1 SGHRS, CDR2 YFSETQ. The CDR3 is made up of 14 amino acids. Data came from immunoSEQ multiplex PCR; TCRdb stores just in-frame clones and leaves some out. The profile covers about 38,000 clones, none occurring a single time. This clone was detected many times. Its matching antigen is unknown. This related bone marrow graft donor gave peripheral blood on the day of marrow donation. This sequence joins TRBV5-1 and TRBJ1-2; tentatively, D is TRBD1 (6 bases). The TCR originated in a man aged 50-59 years in good health, CMV-negative, and a related stem cell transplant donor. The sample comprised PBMCs. The DNA of the CDR3 is TGCGCCAGCAGCTTGGGGCAGGGGTCACGCGGCTACACCTTC. Protein: CASSLGQGSRGYTF.